This T cell receptor (beta chain) was retrieved from a study of shared clonotypes between healthy human individuals. Overall study findings and caveats: Genetic and exposure-history diversity was limited by the small donor number. Only blood underwent sampling, and tissue repertoires likely differ.

Germline-derived CDR1 and CDR2 are SEHNR and FQNEAQ (reference sequence). The CDR3 is 16 amino acids. V lost 6 bases, J lost 3 bases, and 9 bases stayed unmatched. Comment on this clone: Its antigen is undetermined.

There were no recent acute infections or vaccinations among the donors, who were healthy HIV-negative adults. Per the authors' pipeline: ImmunoSEQ gave junction-only sequences without quality scores, so filtering differed. Libraries were prepared by immunoSEQ multiplex PCR; TCRdb keeps only in-frame clonotypes and omits some of them. That table gives V, J and clone size, and the DNA gave D and trimming. The sample holds some 490,000 clones, about 78% seen once. The sample comprised PBMCs. The genes are TRBV7-9 and TRBJ2-2; 8 bases match TRBD1. The origin of this receptor is a woman in her thirties or forties in good health. Some clones in this sample may be carry-over from other donors' samples. The CDR3 region has the DNA TGTGCCAGCAGTTCCTGGACAGGGTGGGACACCGGGGAGCTGTTTTTT. Protein product: CASSSWTGWDTGELFF.